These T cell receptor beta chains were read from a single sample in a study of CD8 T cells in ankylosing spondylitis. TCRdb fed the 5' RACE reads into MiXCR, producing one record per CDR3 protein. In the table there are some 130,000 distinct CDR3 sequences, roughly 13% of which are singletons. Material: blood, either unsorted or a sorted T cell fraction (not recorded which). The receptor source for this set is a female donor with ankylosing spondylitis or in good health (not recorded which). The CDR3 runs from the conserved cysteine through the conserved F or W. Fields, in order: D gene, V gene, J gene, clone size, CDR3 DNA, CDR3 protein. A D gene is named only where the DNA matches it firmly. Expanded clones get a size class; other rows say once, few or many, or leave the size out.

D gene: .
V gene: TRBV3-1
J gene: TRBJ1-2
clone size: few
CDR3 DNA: TGTGCCAGCAGCCAAGTACTGGGCGGCTACACCTTC
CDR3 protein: CASSQVLGGYTF

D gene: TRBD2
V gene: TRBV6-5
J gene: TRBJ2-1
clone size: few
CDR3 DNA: TGTGCCAGCAGTTACCTCAAATCTAGCGGGGGGTACAATGAGCAGTTCTTC
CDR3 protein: CASSYLKSSGGYNEQFF

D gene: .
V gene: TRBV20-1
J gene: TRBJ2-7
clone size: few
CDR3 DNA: TGCAGTGCTACTGGGAATACCTACGAGCAGTACTTC
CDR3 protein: CSATGNTYEQYF

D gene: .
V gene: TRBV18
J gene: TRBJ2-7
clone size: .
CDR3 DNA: TGTGCCAGCTCACCACCGACAGTAGCCGGCGAGCAGTACTTC
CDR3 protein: CASSPPTVAGEQYF

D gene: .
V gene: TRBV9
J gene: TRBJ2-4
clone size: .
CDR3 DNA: TGTGCCAGCGGCGCCGGACGGACTCAGGGAGACATTCAGTACTTC
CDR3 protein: CASGAGRTQGDIQYF

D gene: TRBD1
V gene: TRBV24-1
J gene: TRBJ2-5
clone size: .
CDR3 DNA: TGTGCCACCAGTGAGACGGGACAGGGAGGAGAGACCCAGTACTTC
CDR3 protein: CATSETGQGGETQYF

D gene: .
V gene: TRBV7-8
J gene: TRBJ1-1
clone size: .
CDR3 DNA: TGTGCCAGCAGCCCCCGACAGAAATTGATGAACACTGAAGCTTTCTTT
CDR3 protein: CASSPRQKLMNTEAFF

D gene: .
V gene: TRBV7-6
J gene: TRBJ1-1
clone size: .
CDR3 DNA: TGTGCCAGCAGCCCCGGGGGTGTATTGTATGGTGTCACTGAAGCTTTCTTT
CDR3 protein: CASSPGGVLYGVTEAFF

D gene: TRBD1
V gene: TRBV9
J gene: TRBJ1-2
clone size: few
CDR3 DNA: TGTGCCAGCACCCCCACAGGGACAGGAAACTATGGCTACACCTTC
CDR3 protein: CASTPTGTGNYGYTF

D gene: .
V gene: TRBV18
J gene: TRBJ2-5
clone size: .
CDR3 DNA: TGTGCCAGCTCACCCTTTTCGGGATTCCAAGAGACCCAGTACTTC
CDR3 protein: CASSPFSGFQETQYF

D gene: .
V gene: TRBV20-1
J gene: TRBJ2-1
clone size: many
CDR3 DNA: TGCAGTGCTACAGTCTACAATGAGCAGTTCTTC
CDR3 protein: CSATVYNEQFF

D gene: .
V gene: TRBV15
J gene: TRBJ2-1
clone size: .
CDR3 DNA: TGTGCCACCAGCAGAGATCCCTGGGCCTACAATGAGCAGTTCTTC
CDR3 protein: CATSRDPWAYNEQFF

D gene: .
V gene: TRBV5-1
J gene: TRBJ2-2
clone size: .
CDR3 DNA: TGCGCCAGCAGCTCTCGGGACACCACGAACACCGGGGAGCTGTTTTTT
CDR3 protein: CASSSRDTTNTGELFF

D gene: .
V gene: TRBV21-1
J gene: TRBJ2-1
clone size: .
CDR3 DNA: TGTGCCAGCAGCTTCCCCGAGCGGGAGTATGCATACAATGAGCAGTTCTTC
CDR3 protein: CASSFPEREYAYNEQFF

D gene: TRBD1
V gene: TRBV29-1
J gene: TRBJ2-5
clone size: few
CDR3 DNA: TGCAGCGTTTCTGGACAGGGCCAAGAGACCCAGTACTTC
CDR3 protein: CSVSGQGQETQYF

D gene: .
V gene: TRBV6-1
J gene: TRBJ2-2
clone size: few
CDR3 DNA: TGTGCCAGCAGCCCCGGAAGGGGGGCTAAGTCCGGGGAGCTGTTTTTT
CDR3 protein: CASSPGRGAKSGELFF

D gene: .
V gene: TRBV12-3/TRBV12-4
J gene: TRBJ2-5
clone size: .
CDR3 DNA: TGTGCCAGCAGTTTAGTTTTGAGTGGGGAGACCCAGTACTTC
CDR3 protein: CASSLVLSGETQYF

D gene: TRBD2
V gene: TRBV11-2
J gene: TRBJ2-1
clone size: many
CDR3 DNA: TGTGCCAGCAGCTTGGGGCGGAAACTAGCGGGAGTTTCCTACAATGAGCAGTTCTTC
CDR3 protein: CASSLGRKLAGVSYNEQFF

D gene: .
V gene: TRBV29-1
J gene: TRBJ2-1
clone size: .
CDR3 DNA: TGCAGCGTTGAAGAGCTACGTAGCAATGAGCAGTTCTTC
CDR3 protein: CSVEELRSNEQFF

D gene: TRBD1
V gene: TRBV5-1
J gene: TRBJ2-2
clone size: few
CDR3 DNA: TGCGCCAGCAGCTTTCAAGGACAGGGAAGCGGGGAGCTGTTTTTT
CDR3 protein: CASSFQGQGSGELFF

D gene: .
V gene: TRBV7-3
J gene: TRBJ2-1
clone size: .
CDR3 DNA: TGTGCCAGCAGCCCTAGGACTAATTACAATGAGCAGTTCTTC
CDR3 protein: CASSPRTNYNEQFF

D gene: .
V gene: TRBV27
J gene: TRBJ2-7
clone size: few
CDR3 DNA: TGTGCCAGCAGTTTATCTCGGCTAGCACGCGAGCAGTACTTC
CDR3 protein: CASSLSRLAREQYF

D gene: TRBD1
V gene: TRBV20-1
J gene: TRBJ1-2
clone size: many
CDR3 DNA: TGCAGTGCGACCGGGACAGCTAACTATGGCTACACCTTC
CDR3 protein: CSATGTANYGYTF

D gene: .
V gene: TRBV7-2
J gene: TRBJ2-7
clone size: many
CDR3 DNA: TGTGCCAGCAGCTTAGGAGATCAGCACTACGAGCAGTACTTC
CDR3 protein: CASSLGDQHYEQYF

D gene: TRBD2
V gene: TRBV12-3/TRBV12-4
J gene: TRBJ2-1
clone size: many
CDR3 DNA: TGTGCCAGCAGGACCGGGACTAGTTGGTTCAATGAGCAGTTCTTC
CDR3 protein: CASRTGTSWFNEQFF

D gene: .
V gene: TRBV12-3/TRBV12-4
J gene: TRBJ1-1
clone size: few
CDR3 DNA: TGTGCCAGCAGCCGGGGACCGTCGGAAGCTTTCTTT
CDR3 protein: CASSRGPSEAFF

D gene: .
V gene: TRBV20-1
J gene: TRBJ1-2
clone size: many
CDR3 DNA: TGCAGTGCTAGAGATCGACAGGCTAGTGGAATCGTGTGGGTAGACACCTTC
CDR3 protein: CSARDRQASGIVWVDTF

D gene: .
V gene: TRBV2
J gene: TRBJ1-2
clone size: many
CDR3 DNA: TGTGCCAGCAGTGATTTAGGATTCTATGGCTACACCTTC
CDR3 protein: CASSDLGFYGYTF

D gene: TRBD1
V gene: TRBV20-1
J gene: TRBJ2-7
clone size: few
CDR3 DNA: TGCAGTGCTATATCCAATAGGGGACAGGGGGTTTACGAGCAGTACTTC
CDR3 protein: CSAISNRGQGVYEQYF

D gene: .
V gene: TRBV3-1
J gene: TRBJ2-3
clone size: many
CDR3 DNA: TGTGCCAGCAGCCAGATATCAGATACGCAGTATTTT
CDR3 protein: CASSQISDTQYF

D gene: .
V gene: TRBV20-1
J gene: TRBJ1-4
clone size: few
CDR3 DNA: TGCAGTGCTACCTTAAATTGGGTTGCAAATGAAAAACTGTTTTTT
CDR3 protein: CSATLNWVANEKLFF

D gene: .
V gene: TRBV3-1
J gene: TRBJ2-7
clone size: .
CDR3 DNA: TGTGCCAGCAGCCAAGATCTGAGGGGCCCAGGGGAGCAGTACTTC
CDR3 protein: CASSQDLRGPGEQYF

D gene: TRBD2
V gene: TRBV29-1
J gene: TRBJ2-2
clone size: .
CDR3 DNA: TGCAGCGCCCGGGTCGGGACTACCTGGGACGGGGAGCTGTTTTTT
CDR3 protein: CSARVGTTWDGELFF

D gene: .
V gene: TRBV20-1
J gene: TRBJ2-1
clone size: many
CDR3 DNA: TGCAGTGCTAGGCATCCGGAGAATGAGCAGTTCTTC
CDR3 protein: CSARHPENEQFF

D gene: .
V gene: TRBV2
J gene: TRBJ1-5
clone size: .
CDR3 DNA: TGTGCCAGCGCGACAGGAGGCATTCCGGGGGATGACCAGCATTTT
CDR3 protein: CASATGGIPGDDQHF

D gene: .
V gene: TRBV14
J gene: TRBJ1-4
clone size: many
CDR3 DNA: TGTGCCAGCAGCCCTAGCGGATTCGGTGAAAAACTGTTTTTT
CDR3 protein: CASSPSGFGEKLFF

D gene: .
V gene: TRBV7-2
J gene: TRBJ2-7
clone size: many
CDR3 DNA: TGTGCCAGCAGCCTGACAGGGAGGGGAATTAGGGCCTACGAGCAGTACTTC
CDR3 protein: CASSLTGRGIRAYEQYF

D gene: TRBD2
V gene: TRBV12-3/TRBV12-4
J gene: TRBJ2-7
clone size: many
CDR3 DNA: TGTGCCAGCAGTTATACTAGCGGATCCTACGAGCAGTACTTC
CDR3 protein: CASSYTSGSYEQYF

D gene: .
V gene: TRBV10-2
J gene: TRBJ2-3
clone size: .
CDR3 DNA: TGCGCCACCTCCTCCGGGGATACGCAGTATTTT
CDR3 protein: CATSSGDTQYF